What follows are 23 T cell receptor beta chains derived from one specimen sequenced in a study of response to subunit inactivated influenza vaccine. TCRdb reprocessed the RT-PCR reads via MiXCR and lists one record per CDR3 protein. The sample holds hundreds of thousands of distinct CDR3 sequences; less than 20% are singletons and the top ten take 11%. This material consisted of PBMCs from blood, taken 11 to 12 days after vaccination. Receptors originate from a man aged 50-60 years who received an inactivated influenza vaccine.

The chain joins TRBV9 to TRBJ2-7, with 9 bases that match TRBD1. The CDR3 runs to 15 residues. The J segment lost 2 bases and the V segment lost 0 bases, leaving 3 bases of the junction unmatched. Per germline, CDR1 SGDLS and CDR2 YYNGEE. CDR3 protein: CASSVADRGTYEQYF. CDR3 sequence (DNA): TGTGCCAGCAGCGTAGCGGACAGGGGCACCTACGAGCAGTACTTC. The full variable domain, its missing parts supplied by reference TRBV9 and TRBJ2-7, is DSGVTQTPKHLITATGQRVTLRCSPRSGDLSVYWYQQSLDQGLQFLIQYYNGEERAKGNILERFSAQQFPDLHSELNLSSLELGDSALYFCASSVADRGTYEQYFGPGTRLTVT.

This chain uses TRBV29-1 with TRBJ1-3, with a tentative D call TRBD1 (5 bases). The CDR3 covers 14 residues. Per the germline V gene, CDR1 is SQVTM and CDR2 is ANQGSEA. The CDR3 sequence: CSILTGLSGNTIYF. The CDR3 bases are TGCAGTATTCTCACAGGTCTCTCTGGAAACACCATATATTTT.

The rearrangement links TRBV10-3 to TRBJ2-3, with TRBD2 as a possible D gene (6 bases). The germline CDR1 and CDR2 sequences are ENHRY and SYGVKD. There are 16 residues in the CDR3. The V end lost 0 bases, the J end lost 2 bases, and 12 bases lay between the germline ends. The CDR3 loop reads CAISESAGSHTDTQYF. In nucleotides, the CDR3 is TGTGCCATCAGTGAGTCGGCGGGATCTCACACAGATACGCAGTATTTT.

This clonotype was counted a few times. The chain couples TRBV29-1 to TRBJ2-5; 12 nucleotides line up with TRBD2. The CDR3 length is 15 residues. Germline V gives CDR1 SQVTM, CDR2 ANQGSEA. V lost 1 base to trimming and J lost 5 bases; unmatched junction nucleotides: 5. The CDR3 nucleotides are TGCAGCGTTGAAGCTAGCGGGAGGGCCGGGGAGACCCAGTACTTC. Translated: CSVEASGRAGETQYF.

The chain links TRBV6-1 to TRBJ1-5; perhaps TRBD1 as D (5 bases). Between the trimmed V and J ends, which lost 6 bases and 1 base, there was a span of 16 bases. CDR3 length equals 16 residues. Germline CDR1 and CDR2: MNHNS and SASEGT. This chain's CDR3 is CASSLAGLGSNQPQHF. Here the CDR3 DNA reads TGTGCCAGCAGCTTGGCGGGACTCGGGAGCAATCAGCCCCAGCATTTT.

This clonotype was picked up a small number of times. This chain links TRBV19 with TRBJ2-7; 8 bases line up with TRBD1. Germline V gives CDR1 LNHDA, CDR2 SQIVND (reference sequence). The CDR3 runs to 12 residues. The V segment lost 9 bases and the J segment 3 bases; nucleotides outside the gene matches: 4. In nucleotides, the CDR3 is TGTGCCAGCGGGACAGGCAACTACGAGCAGTACTTC. Encoded protein: CASGTGNYEQYF.

This rearrangement joins TRBV10-3 to TRBJ2-1; TRBD2 is a possible D gene (5 bases). Looked up from germline, CDR1 is ENHRY and CDR2 is SYGVKD. The CDR3 covers 14 residues. V dropped 6 bases and J dropped 0 bases, with 9 bases sitting between them. CDR3 nucleotides: TGTGCCATCAGCGGGGAAAGCTCCTACAATGAGCAGTTCTTC. The encoded protein is CAISGESSYNEQFF.

This clonotype was picked up a small number of times. The V and J genes are TRBV9 and TRBJ2-3; no clear D gene. Trimming took off 0 bases at V and 0 bases at J, with 8 bases between the two ends. CDR3 length: 15 amino acids. CDR1 and CDR2 (germline): SGDLS, YYNGEE. CDR3 in DNA: TGTGCCAGCAGCGTAGCCGCACGCAGCACAGATACGCAGTATTTT. This sequence encodes CASSVAARSTDTQYF.

This clonotype was detected ten times or more. This chain connects TRBV5-1 to TRBJ1-6; D is possibly TRBD1 (5 bases). This CDR3 contains 15 residues. The germline V gene encodes CDR1 SGHRS and CDR2 YFSETQ. The V gene lost 0 bases and the J gene lost 5 bases, with 9 bases spanning the gap. This CDR3 reads CASSLEGRNNSPLHF. CDR3 DNA sequence: TGCGCCAGCAGCTTGGAGGGGCGGAATAATTCACCCCTCCACTTT.

CDR3 sequence reads: CASSPSISYNEQFF. In DNA, the CDR3 is TGTGCCAGCAGCCCTAGTATCTCCTACAATGAGCAGTTCTTC. The chain joins TRBV5-5 to TRBJ2-1; D is unresolved. This CDR3 region has 14 residues. Trimming stripped 4 bases from V and 0 bases from J, with 8 bases between. The germline V gene encodes CDR1 SGHKS and CDR2 YYEKEE (reference sequence).

The CDR3 nucleotides read TGTGCCAGCAGCTGGGGACAGAACACCGATTCACCCCTCCACTTT. Residues: CASSWGQNTDSPLHF. The chain uses TRBV5-4 and TRBJ1-6, with 7 bases fitting TRBD1. J was trimmed by 8 bases and V by 3 bases; bases with no gene match: 8. Germline-derived CDR1 and CDR2 are SGHNT and YYREEE (reference sequence). The CDR3 spans 15 residues.

This chain uses TRBV12-3 or TRBV12-4 with TRBJ1-6; D possibly corresponds to TRBD1 (6 bases). The V end was cut by 6 bases, the J end by 5 bases, with 11 bases between. There are 14 residues in the CDR3. CDR3 sequence (DNA): TGTGCCAGCAGCCAAGGGGGGAATAATTCACCCCTCCACTTT. This translates into CASSQGGNNSPLHF.

V and J are TRBV12-3 or TRBV12-4 and TRBJ2-2, with 8 nucleotides matching TRBD1. There are 16 residues in the CDR3. With 7 bases clipped from V and 2 bases from J, the junction kept 9 bases outside the gene matches. The CDR3 sequence is CASTGMPGGNTGELFF. CDR3 coding DNA: TGTGCCAGCACCGGTATGCCAGGGGGCAACACCGGGGAGCTGTTTTTT.

This clonotype was observed a handful of times. V and J are TRBV20-1 and TRBJ1-2; TRBD1 aligns across 8 bases. Germline V gives CDR1 DFQATT, CDR2 SNEGSKA (reference sequence). V lost 0 bases and J lost 4; bases outside the gene matches: 10. CDR3 length: 16 residues. The CDR3 nucleotides are TGCAGTGCTAGAGATCCTCGGACAGGGATGGGCTATGGCTACACCTTC. This sequence encodes CSARDPRTGMGYGYTF.

This clonotype was detected a few times. The chain couples TRBV6-5 to TRBJ1-1, with TRBD1 identical over 9 bases. With 4 bases clipped from V and 4 bases from J, the junction kept 10 bases outside the gene matches. Germline values: CDR1 MNHEY, CDR2 SVGAGI. CDR3 size: 16 residues. The CDR3 here is CASSFPSTGGSTEAFF. CDR3 coding DNA: TGTGCCAGCAGTTTCCCTTCGACAGGGGGGTCCACTGAAGCTTTCTTT.

This clonotype was counted between two and nine times. V and J are TRBV3-1 and TRBJ1-1, with 7 bases lining up with TRBD1. V gave up 0 bases and J gave up 5 bases; unmatched junction bases: 3. From germline, CDR1 is LGHDT and CDR2 YNNKEL (reference sequence). This CDR3 region has 14 residues. The CDR3 sequence: CASSQETGKTEAFF. The CDR3 coding sequence is TGTGCCAGCAGCCAAGAGACAGGGAAGACTGAAGCTTTCTTT.

There are a few counts of this clonotype. The V gene is TRBV27, the J gene TRBJ2-1, with TRBD1 identical over 8 bases. The CDR3 is 16 residues long. CDR1 and CDR2 from the germline V gene are MNHEY and SMNVEV (reference sequence). V shed 3 bases, J shed 8 bases, and the junction held 12 bases outside the gene matches. The CDR3 sequence: CASSFWGTGGFHEQFF. As DNA, the CDR3 is TGTGCCAGCAGTTTTTGGGGGACAGGCGGGTTCCATGAGCAGTTCTTC.

In its sample, this clonotype was seen many times. The genes are TRBV6-2 or TRBV6-3 and TRBJ2-1, with D perhaps being TRBD1 or TRBD2 (6 bases each). V lost 0 bases and J lost 0, with 12 bases in between. The germline CDR1 and CDR2 sequences are MNHEY and SVGEGT. This CDR3 is 17 amino acids long. DNA of the CDR3: TGTGCCAGCAGTTACTCTTGGGGGGCCAGCTCCTACAATGAGCAGTTCTTC. This gives the protein CASSYSWGASSYNEQFF.

V gene TRBV12-3 or TRBV12-4 combines with J gene TRBJ1-6; 9 bases map to TRBD1. The CDR3 spans 16 residues. The V gene end was trimmed by 6 bases and the J gene end by 8 bases; junction bases not matched to a gene: 11. This CDR3 reads CASSRGTGISDSPLHF. DNA of the CDR3: TGTGCCAGCAGCCGAGGGACAGGGATTTCGGATTCACCCCTCCACTTT.

This chain uses TRBV3-1 with TRBJ2-1; no firm D call. The length of the CDR3 is 14 residues. Germline V gene data show CDR1 as LGHDT and CDR2 as YNNKEL (reference sequence). Trimming removed 0 bases at V and 4 bases at J, with 7 bases between. The CDR3 here is CASSQELDYNEQFF. The DNA for the CDR3 is TGTGCCAGCAGCCAAGAGCTAGATTACAATGAGCAGTTCTTC.

This sequence joins TRBV4-2 and TRBJ2-7, with D uncertain. This CDR3 contains 15 residues. Germline V gives CDR1 LGHNA, CDR2 YNFKEQ. The V gene lost 0 bases and the J gene lost 6 bases, with 15 bases spanning the gap. Written as DNA, the CDR3 is TGTGCCAGCAGCCAAGAGGGGTGGGTGGCGAGCGAGCAGTACTTC. This translates into CASSQEGWVASEQYF.

The J gene is TRBJ1-1, the V gene TRBV28, with D uncertain. Trimming removed 3 bases at V and 4 bases at J, with 18 bases between. Germline V gene lookup returns CDR1 MDHEN and CDR2 SYDVKM. CDR3 length equals 16 residues. The CDR3 sequence: CASSFATALTGTEAFF. CDR3 nucleotides: TGTGCCAGCAGTTTTGCGACTGCTTTGACTGGCACTGAAGCTTTCTTT.

In its sample, this clonotype was seen many times. The V call is TRBV29-1, the J call TRBJ2-1, with 10 bases that match TRBD2. The CDR3 covers 15 residues. Trimming removed 1 base from V and 6 bases from J; junction bases left unmatched: 6. In germline, CDR1 is SQVTM, CDR2 ANQGSEA. The CDR3: CSVEVRLAGVNEQFF. DNA of the CDR3: TGCAGCGTTGAAGTCCGTCTAGCGGGAGTCAATGAGCAGTTCTTC.